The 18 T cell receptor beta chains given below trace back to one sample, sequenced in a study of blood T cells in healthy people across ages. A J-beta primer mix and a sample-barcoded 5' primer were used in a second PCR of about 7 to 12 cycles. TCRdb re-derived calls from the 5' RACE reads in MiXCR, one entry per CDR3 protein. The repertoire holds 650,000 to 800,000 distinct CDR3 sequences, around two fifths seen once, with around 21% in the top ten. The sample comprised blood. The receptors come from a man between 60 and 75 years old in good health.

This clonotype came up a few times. The CDR3, as DNA: TGTGCCAGCAGTTTAAAAGCGGGGGAAGAGACCCAGTACTTC. It is translated as CASSLKAGEETQYF. This chain connects TRBV12-3 or TRBV12-4 to TRBJ2-5; 8 bases map to TRBD2. The CDR3 length is 14 residues. V dropped 2 bases and J dropped 3; count of bases not matched to a gene: 2.

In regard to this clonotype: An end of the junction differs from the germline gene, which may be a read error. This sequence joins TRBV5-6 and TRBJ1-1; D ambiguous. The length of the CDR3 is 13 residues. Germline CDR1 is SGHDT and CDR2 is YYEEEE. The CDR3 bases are TGTGCCAGCAGCCGCCCGGGGAACGCTGAAGCTTTCTTT. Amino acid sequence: CASSRPGNAEAFF.

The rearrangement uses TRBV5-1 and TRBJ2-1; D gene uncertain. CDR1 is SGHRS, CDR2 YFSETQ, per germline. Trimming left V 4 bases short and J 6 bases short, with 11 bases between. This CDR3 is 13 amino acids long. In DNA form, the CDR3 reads TGCGCCAGCAGCCCGGGCGAGTTCAATGAGCAGTTCTTC. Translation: CASSPGEFNEQFF.

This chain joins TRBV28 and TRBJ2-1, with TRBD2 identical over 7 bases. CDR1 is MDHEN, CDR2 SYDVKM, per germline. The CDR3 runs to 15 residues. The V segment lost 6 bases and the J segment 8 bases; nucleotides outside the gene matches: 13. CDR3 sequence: CASRTGSLGGDEQFF. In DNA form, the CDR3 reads TGTGCCAGCAGAACGGGGAGTCTGGGGGGGGATGAGCAGTTCTTC.

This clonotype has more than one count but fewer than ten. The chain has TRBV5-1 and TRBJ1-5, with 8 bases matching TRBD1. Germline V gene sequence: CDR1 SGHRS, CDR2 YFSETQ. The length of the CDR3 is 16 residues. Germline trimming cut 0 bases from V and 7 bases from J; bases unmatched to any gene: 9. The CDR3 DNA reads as TGCGCCAGCAGCTTGGACGCGGCAGGGGGCGGCCAGCCCCAGCATTTT. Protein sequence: CASSLDAAGGGQPQHF.

DNA of the CDR3: TGTGCCAGCATGGAACAGAGAGAGACCCAGTACTTC. This codes for CASMEQRETQYF. The chain is built from TRBV2 and TRBJ2-5; the D is unclear. Between the trimmed V and J ends, which lost 7 bases and 4 bases, there was a span of 10 bases. Per the germline V gene, CDR1 is SNHLY and CDR2 is FYNNEI. The CDR3 consists of 12 residues.

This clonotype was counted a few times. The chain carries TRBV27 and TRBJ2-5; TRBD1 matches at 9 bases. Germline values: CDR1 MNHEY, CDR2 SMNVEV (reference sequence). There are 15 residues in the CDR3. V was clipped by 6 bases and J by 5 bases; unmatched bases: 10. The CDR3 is CASSPWTGDVETQYF. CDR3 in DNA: TGTGCCAGCAGCCCATGGACAGGGGACGTGGAGACCCAGTACTTC.

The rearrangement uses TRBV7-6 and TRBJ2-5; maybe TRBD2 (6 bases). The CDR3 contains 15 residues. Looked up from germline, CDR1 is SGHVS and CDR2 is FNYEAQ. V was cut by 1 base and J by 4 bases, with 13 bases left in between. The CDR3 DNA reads TGTGCCAGCAGCTTAGTGTCGGGGGTTGCAGAGACCCAGTACTTC. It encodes CASSLVSGVAETQYF.

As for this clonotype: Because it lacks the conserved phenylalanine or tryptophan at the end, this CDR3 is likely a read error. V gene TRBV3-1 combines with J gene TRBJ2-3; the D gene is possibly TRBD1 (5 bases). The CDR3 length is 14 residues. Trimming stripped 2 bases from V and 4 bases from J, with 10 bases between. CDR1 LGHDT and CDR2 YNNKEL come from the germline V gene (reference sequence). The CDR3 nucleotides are TGTGCCAGCAGCCAAAGCAGGGTTTCAGATACGCAGTATCTT. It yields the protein CASSQSRVSDTQYL.

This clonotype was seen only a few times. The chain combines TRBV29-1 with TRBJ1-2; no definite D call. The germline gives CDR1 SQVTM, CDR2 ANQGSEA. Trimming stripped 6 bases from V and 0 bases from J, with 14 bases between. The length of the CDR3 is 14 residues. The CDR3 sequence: CSVNRKQANYGYTF. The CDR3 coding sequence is TGCAGCGTGAACAGAAAACAAGCTAACTATGGCTACACCTTC.

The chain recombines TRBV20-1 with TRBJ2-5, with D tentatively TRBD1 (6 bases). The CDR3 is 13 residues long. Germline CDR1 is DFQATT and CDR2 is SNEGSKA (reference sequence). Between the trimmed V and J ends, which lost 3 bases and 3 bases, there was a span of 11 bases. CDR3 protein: CSASQGSKETQYF. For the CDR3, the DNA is TGCAGTGCTAGCCAGGGGAGTAAAGAGACCCAGTACTTC.

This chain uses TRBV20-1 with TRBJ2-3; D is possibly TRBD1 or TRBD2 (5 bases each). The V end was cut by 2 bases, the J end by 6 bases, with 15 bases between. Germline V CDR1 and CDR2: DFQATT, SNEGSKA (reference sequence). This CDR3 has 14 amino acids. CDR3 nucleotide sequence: TGCAGTGCTAGAACCGTGCGAGGGACGGATACGCAGTATTTT. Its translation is CSARTVRGTDTQYF.

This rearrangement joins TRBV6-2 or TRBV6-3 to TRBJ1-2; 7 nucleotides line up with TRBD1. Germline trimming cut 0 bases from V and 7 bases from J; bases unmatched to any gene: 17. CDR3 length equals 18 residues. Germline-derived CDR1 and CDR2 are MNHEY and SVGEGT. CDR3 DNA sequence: TGTGCCAGCAGTTACTCGCGGGACCGACCTTTGACAGGGTTTGGCTACACCTTC. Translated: CASSYSRDRPLTGFGYTF.

CDR3 residues: CASSLGGGANVLTF. The CDR3, as DNA: TGTGCCAGCAGCTTAGGGGGAGGGGCCAACGTCCTGACTTTC. V and J are TRBV7-2 and TRBJ2-6, with no clear D. The V gene lost 1 base and the J gene lost 4 bases, with 5 bases spanning the gap. Germline-derived CDR1 and CDR2 are SGHTA and FQGNSA. The CDR3 extends over 14 amino acids.

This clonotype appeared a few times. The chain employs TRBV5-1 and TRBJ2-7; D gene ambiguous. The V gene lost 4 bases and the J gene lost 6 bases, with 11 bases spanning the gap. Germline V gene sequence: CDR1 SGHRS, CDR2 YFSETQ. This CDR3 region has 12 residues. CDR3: CASSLTLSEQYF. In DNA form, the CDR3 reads TGCGCCAGCAGCCTTACACTAAGCGAGCAGTACTTC.

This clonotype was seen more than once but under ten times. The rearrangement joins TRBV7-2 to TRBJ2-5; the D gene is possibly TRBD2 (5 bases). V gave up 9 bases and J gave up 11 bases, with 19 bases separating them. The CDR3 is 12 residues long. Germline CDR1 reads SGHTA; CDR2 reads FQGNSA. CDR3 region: CASSQLGNEQYF. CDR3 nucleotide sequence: TGTGCCAGTAGCCAACTAGGAAATGAGCAGTACTTC. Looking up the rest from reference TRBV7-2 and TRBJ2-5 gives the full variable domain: GAGVSQSPSNKVTEKGKDVELRCDPISGHTALYWYRQSLGQGLEFLIYFQGNSAPDKSGLPSDRFSAERTGGSVSTLTIQRTQQEDSAVYLCASSQLGNEQYFGPGTRLLVL.

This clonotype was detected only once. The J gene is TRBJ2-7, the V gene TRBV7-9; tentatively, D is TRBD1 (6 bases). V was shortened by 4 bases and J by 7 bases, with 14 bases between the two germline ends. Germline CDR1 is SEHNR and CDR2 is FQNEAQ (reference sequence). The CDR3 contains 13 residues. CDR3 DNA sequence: TGTGCCAGCAGCTCCGAAGAGGGGACAGAGCAGTACTTC. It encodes CASSSEEGTEQYF.

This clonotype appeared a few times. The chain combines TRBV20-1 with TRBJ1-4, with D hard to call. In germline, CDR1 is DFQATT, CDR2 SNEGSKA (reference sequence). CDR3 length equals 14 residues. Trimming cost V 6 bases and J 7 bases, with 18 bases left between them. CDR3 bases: TGCAGTGCCCAGACCACGACTAACAGTGAAAAACTGTTTTTT. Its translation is CSAQTTTNSEKLFF.